These 16 T cell receptor beta chains originate from one sample sequenced in a study of T cells in Graves' hyperthyroidism and ophthalmopathy. RNA transcripts served as the template for amplifying TCR beta CDR3 regions. HTBI primers were the set used in a first-round RT-PCR of the TCR CDR3. TCRdb reprocessed the multiplex PCR reads via MiXCR and lists one record per CDR3 protein. The sample lists about 290,000 distinct CDR3 sequences; about 18% were seen once. Sequences were obtained from blood. These receptors were collected from a woman aged 60 to 75 with Graves' ophthalmopathy.

The rearrangement joins TRBV28 to TRBJ2-6; D perhaps matches TRBD1 (6 bases). CDR1 is MDHEN, CDR2 SYDVKM, per germline. The V gene lost 10 bases and the J gene lost 1 base, with 26 bases spanning the gap. The CDR3 has 19 amino acids. CDR3 sequence: CATRPDRYNLRSGANVLTF. As DNA, the CDR3 is TGTGCCACCCGACCGGACAGATATAACTTAAGATCTGGGGCCAACGTCCTGACTTTC. Together with reference TRBV28 and TRBJ2-6, the CDR3 gives the full variable domain: DVKVTQSSRYLVKRTGEKVFLECVQDMDHENMFWYRQDPGLGLRLIYFSYDVKMKEKGDIPEGYSVSREKKERFSLILESASTNQTSMYLCATRPDRYNLRSGANVLTFGAGSRLTVL.

This clonotype was observed at least ten times. V is TRBV2 and J is TRBJ2-3, with D unclear. CDR3 length equals 12 residues. Per the germline V gene, CDR1 is SNHLY and CDR2 is FYNNEI. Trimming left V 4 bases short and J 5 bases short, with 7 bases between. CDR3 loop: CASSVSGDTQYF. CDR3 DNA sequence: TGTGCCAGCAGTGTGTCAGGAGATACGCAGTATTTT.

The chain is built from TRBV11-2 and TRBJ2-7; TRBD2 aligns across 12 bases. CDR3 length: 17 amino acids. CDR1 and CDR2 (germline): SGHAT, FQNNGV. V lost 6 bases and J lost 8; bases outside the gene matches: 17. The CDR3 protein is CASRLLAGGSRISKQYF. CDR3 sequence (DNA): TGTGCCAGCAGGTTACTAGCGGGGGGCTCCCGTATTTCGAAGCAGTACTTC.

This chain uses TRBV5-1 with TRBJ2-1; D may be TRBD1 (5 bases). The CDR3 is 14 residues long. The V and J ends lost 2 bases and 6 bases respectively, with 12 bases between them. Germline lookup yields CDR1 SGHRS and CDR2 YFSETQ. The CDR3 sequence: CASSFASGLNEQFF. The DNA for the CDR3 is TGCGCCAGCAGCTTCGCGTCAGGGCTCAATGAGCAGTTCTTC.

This clonotype was found many times. The chain employs TRBV6-2 or TRBV6-3 and TRBJ2-7, with D perhaps assigned TRBD1 or TRBD2 (5 bases each). Trimming left V 5 bases short and J 0 bases short, with 23 bases between. This CDR3 contains 18 residues. In germline, CDR1 is MNHEY, CDR2 SVGEGT. CDR3 in amino acids: CASSLRAGTGRSSYEQYF. CDR3 DNA: TGTGCCAGCAGTCTACGGGCCGGAACGGGACGGAGCTCCTACGAGCAGTACTTC.

The sample holds many counts of this clonotype. This chain joins TRBV2 and TRBJ2-3; D perhaps matches TRBD2 (5 bases). The V end was cut by 6 bases, the J end by 1 base, with 11 bases between. This CDR3 spans 14 amino acids. The V gene's germline CDR1 is SNHLY and CDR2 FYNNEI. The CDR3 spells CASSAGVGTDTQYF. The CDR3 nucleotides read TGTGCCAGCAGCGCCGGGGTAGGCACAGATACGCAGTATTTT. Together with reference TRBV2 and TRBJ2-3, the CDR3 gives the full variable domain: EPEVTQTPSHQVTQMGQEVILRCVPISNHLYFYWYRQILGQKVEFLVSFYNNEISEKSEIFDDQFSVERPDGSNFTLKIRSTKLEDSAMYFCASSAGVGTDTQYFGPGTRLTVL.

This clonotype was picked up a small number of times. The chain uses TRBV24-1 and TRBJ2-7, with 13 bases aligning to TRBD2. Losses at the gene ends were 9 bases for V and 6 bases for J; bases not matched to a gene: 10. The length of the CDR3 is 15 residues. CDR1 is KGHDR, CDR2 SFDVKD, per germline. The CDR3 protein is CATEIGGLAGAEQYF. The CDR3 nucleotides are TGTGCCACCGAGATTGGTGGACTAGCGGGGGCCGAGCAGTACTTC.

This clonotype was detected ten times or more. The chain links TRBV5-1 to TRBJ2-7; a possible D gene is TRBD2 (5 bases). The CDR3 loop spans 14 amino acids. V lost 6 bases and J lost 3, with 16 bases in between. Germline V gene data show CDR1 as SGHRS and CDR2 as YFSETQ. The CDR3 is CASKSRQTNYEQYF. CDR3 bases: TGCGCCAGCAAGAGTCGGCAGACTAACTACGAGCAGTACTTC. The full variable domain, completed using reference TRBV5-1 and TRBJ2-7, is KAGVTQTPRYLIKTRGQQVTLSCSPISGHRSVSWYQQTPGQGLQFLFEYFSETQRNKGNFPGRFSGRQFSNSRSEMNVSTLELGDSALYLCASKSRQTNYEQYFGPGTRLTVT.

This clonotype was seen at least ten times. The rearrangement uses TRBV7-6 and TRBJ2-7; D is perhaps TRBD1 or TRBD2 (6 bases each). V gave up 1 base and J gave up 2 bases, with 15 bases separating them. The CDR3 has 16 amino acids. The germline V gene encodes CDR1 SGHVS and CDR2 FNYEAQ. The chain's CDR3 is CASSLVGGRGTYEQYF. CDR3 DNA: TGTGCCAGCAGCTTAGTCGGGGGCAGGGGTACCTACGAGCAGTACTTC.

The chain has TRBV18 and TRBJ1-2, with 7 positions matching TRBD1. Looked up from germline, CDR1 is KGHSH and CDR2 is LQKENI. The CDR3 runs 15 residues. Losses at the gene ends were 2 bases for V and 1 base for J; bases not matched to a gene: 4. The CDR3 region has the DNA TGTGCCAGCTCACCAAAGGGGGCTCTTAACTATGGCTACACCTTC. This sequence encodes CASSPKGALNYGYTF.

This clonotype was seen only a few times. This rearrangement joins TRBV7-9 to TRBJ2-7, with 7 bases that match TRBD1. Germline V gene data show CDR1 as SEHNR and CDR2 as FQNEAQ (reference sequence). The CDR3 has 14 amino acids. V gave up 7 bases and J gave up 1 base; unmatched junction bases: 7. The CDR3: CASIPWDRSYEQYF. The CDR3, as DNA: TGTGCCAGCATCCCTTGGGACAGATCCTACGAGCAGTACTTC.

The chain links TRBV10-3 to TRBJ2-1; D ambiguous. The CDR3 spans 12 residues. V was pared by 10 bases and J by 5 bases, with 12 bases between. Germline CDR1 and CDR2: ENHRY and SYGVKD. CDR3 nucleotides: TGTGCCACTGATTATGGGGACAATGAGCAGTTCTTC. Encoded protein: CATDYGDNEQFF.

This clonotype was recorded many times. The rearrangement uses TRBV6-1 and TRBJ2-3; D call uncertain. The germline CDR1 and CDR2 sequences are MNHNS and SASEGT. Trimming removed 5 bases at V and 5 bases at J, with 11 bases between. This CDR3 spans 13 amino acids. The CDR3 sequence is CASSIYWGDTQYF. In nucleotides, the CDR3 is TGTGCCAGCAGTATATATTGGGGAGATACGCAGTATTTT.

This clonotype has ten or more counts. The gene calls are TRBV9 and TRBJ2-3; D is possibly TRBD2 (5 bases). Germline V CDR1 and CDR2: SGDLS, YYNGEE. V was pared by 0 bases and J by 0 bases, with 17 bases between. CDR3 length: 18 amino acids. The CDR3 sequence: CASSVVGSGGLSTDTQYF. For the CDR3, the DNA is TGTGCCAGCAGCGTAGTAGGGAGCGGAGGACTTAGCACAGATACGCAGTATTTT.

Many counts were recorded for this clonotype. The genes are TRBV2 and TRBJ1-1; no definite D call. The CDR3 runs 14 residues. V lost 0 bases and J lost 7, with 12 bases in between. CDR1 and CDR2 from the germline V gene are SNHLY and FYNNEI. CDR3 region: CASSEALLGDEAFF. DNA for the CDR3: TGTGCCAGCAGTGAAGCGCTTCTTGGAGATGAAGCTTTCTTT.

This clonotype was recorded many times. The chain recombines TRBV2 with TRBJ2-7, with TRBD2 matching 9 bases. The CDR3 is 16 residues long. CDR1 is SNHLY, CDR2 FYNNEI, per germline. Unmatched junction bases numbered 10, after V lost 4 bases and J lost 3 bases. The CDR3 protein is CASSGGLASKGYEQYF. CDR3 nucleotide sequence: TGTGCCAGCAGTGGCGGACTAGCGTCAAAAGGCTACGAGCAGTACTTC.